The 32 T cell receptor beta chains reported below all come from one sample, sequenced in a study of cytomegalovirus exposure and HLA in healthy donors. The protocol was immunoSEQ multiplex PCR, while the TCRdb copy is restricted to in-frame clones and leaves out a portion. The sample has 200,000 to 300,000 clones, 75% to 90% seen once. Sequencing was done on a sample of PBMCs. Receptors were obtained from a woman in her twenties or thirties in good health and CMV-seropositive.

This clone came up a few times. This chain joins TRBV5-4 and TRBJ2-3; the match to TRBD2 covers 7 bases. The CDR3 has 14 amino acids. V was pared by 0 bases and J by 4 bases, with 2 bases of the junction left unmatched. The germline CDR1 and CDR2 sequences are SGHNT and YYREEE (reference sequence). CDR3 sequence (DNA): TGTGCCAGCAGCTTGGCGGGAGGCGCAGATACGCAGTATTTT. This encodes CASSLAGGADTQYF.

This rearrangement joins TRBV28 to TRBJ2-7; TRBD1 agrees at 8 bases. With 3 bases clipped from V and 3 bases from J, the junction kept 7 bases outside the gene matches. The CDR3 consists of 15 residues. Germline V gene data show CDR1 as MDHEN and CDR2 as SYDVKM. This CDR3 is CASSLRQGKFYEQYF. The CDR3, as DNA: TGTGCCAGCAGTTTGAGACAGGGGAAGTTCTACGAGCAGTACTTC.

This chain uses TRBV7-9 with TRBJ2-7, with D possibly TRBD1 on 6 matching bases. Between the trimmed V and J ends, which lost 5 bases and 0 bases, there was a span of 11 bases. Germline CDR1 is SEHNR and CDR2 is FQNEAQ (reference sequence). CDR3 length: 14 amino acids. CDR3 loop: CASSIGQYSYEQYF. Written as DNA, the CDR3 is TGTGCCAGCAGCATCGGACAGTACTCCTACGAGCAGTACTTC.

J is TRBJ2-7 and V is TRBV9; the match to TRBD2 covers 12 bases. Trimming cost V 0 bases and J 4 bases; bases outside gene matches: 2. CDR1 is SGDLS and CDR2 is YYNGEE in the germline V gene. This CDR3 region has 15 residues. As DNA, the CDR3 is TGTGCCAGCAGCGTAGGGACTAGCGGGGAATACGAGCAGTACTTC. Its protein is CASSVGTSGEYEQYF.

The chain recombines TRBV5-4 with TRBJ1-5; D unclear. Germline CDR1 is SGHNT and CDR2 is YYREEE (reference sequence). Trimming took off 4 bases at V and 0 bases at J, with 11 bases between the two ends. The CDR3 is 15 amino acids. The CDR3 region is CASSPGLNSNQPQHF. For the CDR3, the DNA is TGTGCCAGCAGCCCCGGACTGAATAGCAATCAGCCCCAGCATTTT.

CDR3 DNA: TGTGCCAGCAGCCAAGAGGGGGGGGTAAGGACTGAAGCTTTCTTT. Residues: CASSQEGGVRTEAFF. The chain joins TRBV14 to TRBJ1-1; perhaps TRBD1 as D (5 bases). V lost 0 bases, J lost 5 bases, and 13 bases lay in between. Germline V lookup: CDR1 SGHDN, CDR2 FVKESK. CDR3 length: 15 residues.

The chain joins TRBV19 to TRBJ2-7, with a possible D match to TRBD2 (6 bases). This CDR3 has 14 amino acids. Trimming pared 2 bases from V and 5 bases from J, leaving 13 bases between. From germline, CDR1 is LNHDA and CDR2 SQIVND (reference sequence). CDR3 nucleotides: TGTGCCAGTAGTATACAGGGACTCTTGGACGAGCAGTACTTC. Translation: CASSIQGLLDEQYF.

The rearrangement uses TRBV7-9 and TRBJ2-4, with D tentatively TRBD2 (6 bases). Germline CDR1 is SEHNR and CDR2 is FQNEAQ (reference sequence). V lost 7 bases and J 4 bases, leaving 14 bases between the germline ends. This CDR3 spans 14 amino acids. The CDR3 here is CASTSPSAKNIQYF. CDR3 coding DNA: TGTGCCAGCACCTCCCCTAGCGCAAAAAACATTCAGTACTTC. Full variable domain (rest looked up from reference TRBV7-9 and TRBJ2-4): DTGVSQNPRHKITKRGQNVTFRCDPISEHNRLYWYRQTLGQGPEFLTYFQNEAQLEKSRLLSDRFSAERPKGSFSTLEIQRTEQGDSAMYLCASTSPSAKNIQYFGAGTRLSVL.

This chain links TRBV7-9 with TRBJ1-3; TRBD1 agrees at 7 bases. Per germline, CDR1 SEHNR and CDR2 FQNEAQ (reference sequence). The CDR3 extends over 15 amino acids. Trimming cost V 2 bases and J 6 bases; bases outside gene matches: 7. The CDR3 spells CASSLKDREANTIYF. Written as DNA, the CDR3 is TGTGCCAGCAGCTTAAAAGACAGGGAGGCAAACACCATATATTTT.

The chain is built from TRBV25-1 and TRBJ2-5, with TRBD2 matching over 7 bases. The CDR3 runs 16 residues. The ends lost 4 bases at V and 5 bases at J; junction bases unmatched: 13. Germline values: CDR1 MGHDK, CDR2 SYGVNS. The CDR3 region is CASSALKTSSGETQYF. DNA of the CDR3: TGTGCCAGCAGTGCCCTAAAGACTAGCTCCGGGGAGACCCAGTACTTC.

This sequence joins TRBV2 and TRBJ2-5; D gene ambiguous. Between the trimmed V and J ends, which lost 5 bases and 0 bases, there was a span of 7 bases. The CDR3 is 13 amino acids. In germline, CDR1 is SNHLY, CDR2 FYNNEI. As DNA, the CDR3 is TGTGCCAGCAGTTCGTCGTACCAAGAGACCCAGTACTTC. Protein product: CASSSSYQETQYF.

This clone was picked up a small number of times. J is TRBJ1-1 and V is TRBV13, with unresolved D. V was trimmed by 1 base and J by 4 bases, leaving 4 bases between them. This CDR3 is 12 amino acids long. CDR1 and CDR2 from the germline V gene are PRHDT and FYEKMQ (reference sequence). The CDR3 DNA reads TGTGCCAGCAGCTTAGCGGTCACTGAAGCTTTCTTT. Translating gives CASSLAVTEAFF.

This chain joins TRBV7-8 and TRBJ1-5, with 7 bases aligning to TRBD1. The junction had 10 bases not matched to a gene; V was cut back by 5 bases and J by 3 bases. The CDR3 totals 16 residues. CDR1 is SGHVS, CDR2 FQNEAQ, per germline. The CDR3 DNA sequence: TGTGCCAGCAGCAGTGACCGGGACAGCCCCAATCAGCCCCAGCATTTT. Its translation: CASSSDRDSPNQPQHF.

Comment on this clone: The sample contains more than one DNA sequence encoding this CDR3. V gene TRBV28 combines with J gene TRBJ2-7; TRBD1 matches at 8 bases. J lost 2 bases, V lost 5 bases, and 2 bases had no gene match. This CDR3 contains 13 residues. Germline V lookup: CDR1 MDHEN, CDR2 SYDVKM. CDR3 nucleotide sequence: TGTGCCAGCAGTCGGACAGGGCCCTACGAGCAGTACTTC. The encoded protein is CASSRTGPYEQYF.

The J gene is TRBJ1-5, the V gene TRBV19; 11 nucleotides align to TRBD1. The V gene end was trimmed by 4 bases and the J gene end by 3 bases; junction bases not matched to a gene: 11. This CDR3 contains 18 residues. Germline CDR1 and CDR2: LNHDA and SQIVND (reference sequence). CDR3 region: CASSTRDRGFGNNQPQHF. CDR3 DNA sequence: TGTGCCAGTAGTACTCGGGACAGGGGGTTTGGGAACAATCAGCCCCAGCATTTT.

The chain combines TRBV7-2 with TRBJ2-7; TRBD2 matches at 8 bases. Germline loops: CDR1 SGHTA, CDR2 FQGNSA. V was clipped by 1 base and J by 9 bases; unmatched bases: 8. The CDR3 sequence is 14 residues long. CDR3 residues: CASSLEGLGVGQYF. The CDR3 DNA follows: TGTGCCAGCAGCTTAGAGGGACTAGGGGTGGGGCAGTACTTC.

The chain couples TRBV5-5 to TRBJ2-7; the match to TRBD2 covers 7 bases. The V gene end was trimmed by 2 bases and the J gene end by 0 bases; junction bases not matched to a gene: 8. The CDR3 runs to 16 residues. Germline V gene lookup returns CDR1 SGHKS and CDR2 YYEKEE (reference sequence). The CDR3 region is CASSFRLAQSSYEQYF. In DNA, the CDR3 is TGTGCCAGCAGCTTCCGACTAGCCCAGAGCTCCTACGAGCAGTACTTC.

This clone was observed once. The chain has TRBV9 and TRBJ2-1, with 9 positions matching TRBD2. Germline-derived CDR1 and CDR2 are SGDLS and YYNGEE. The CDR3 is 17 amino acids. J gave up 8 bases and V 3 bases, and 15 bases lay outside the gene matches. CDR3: CASSEPSDGSGSDEQFF. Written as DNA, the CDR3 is TGTGCCAGCAGCGAACCCTCAGACGGTAGCGGGAGTGATGAGCAGTTCTTC.

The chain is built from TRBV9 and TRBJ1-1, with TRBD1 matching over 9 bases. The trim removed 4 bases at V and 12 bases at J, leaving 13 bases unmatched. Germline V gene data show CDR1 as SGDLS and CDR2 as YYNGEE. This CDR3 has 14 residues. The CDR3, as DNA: TGTGCCAGCAGCAACGTCCTTACCGGGACAGGGCCTTTCTTT. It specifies CASSNVLTGTGPFF.

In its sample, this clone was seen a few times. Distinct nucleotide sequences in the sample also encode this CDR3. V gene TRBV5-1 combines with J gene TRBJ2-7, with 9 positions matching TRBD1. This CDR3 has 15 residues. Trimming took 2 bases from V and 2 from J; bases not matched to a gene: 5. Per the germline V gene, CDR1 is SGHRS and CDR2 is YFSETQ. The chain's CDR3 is CASSLTGGPTYEQYF. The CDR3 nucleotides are TGCGCCAGCAGCTTAACAGGGGGCCCTACCTACGAGCAGTACTTC.

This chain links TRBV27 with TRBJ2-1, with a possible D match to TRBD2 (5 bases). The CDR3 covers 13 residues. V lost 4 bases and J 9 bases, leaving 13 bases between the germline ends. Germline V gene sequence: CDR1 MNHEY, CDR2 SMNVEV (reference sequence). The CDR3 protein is CASSWSGSSEQFF. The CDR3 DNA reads TGTGCCAGCAGTTGGTCGGGGTCCAGTGAGCAGTTCTTC.

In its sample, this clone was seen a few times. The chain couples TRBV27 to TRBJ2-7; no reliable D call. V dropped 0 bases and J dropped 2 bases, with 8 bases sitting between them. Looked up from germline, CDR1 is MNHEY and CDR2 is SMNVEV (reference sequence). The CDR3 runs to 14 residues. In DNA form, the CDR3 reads TGTGCCAGCAGTTTATCTCCCAGTGCCTACGAGCAGTACTTC. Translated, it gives CASSLSPSAYEQYF.

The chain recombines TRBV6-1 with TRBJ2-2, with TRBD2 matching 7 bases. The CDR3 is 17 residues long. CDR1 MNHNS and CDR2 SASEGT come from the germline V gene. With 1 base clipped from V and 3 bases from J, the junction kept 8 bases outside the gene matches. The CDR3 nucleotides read TGTGCCAGCAGTGAAGGGGCGGGAGCCTTGGACACCGGGGAGCTGTTTTTT. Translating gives CASSEGAGALDTGELFF.

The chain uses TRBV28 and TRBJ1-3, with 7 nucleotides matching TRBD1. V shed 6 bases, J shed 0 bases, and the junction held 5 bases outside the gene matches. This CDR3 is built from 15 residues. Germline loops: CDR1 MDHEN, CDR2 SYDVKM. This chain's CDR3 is CASSQDRVSGNTIYF. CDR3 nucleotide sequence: TGTGCCAGCAGCCAAGACAGGGTCTCTGGAAACACCATATATTTT.

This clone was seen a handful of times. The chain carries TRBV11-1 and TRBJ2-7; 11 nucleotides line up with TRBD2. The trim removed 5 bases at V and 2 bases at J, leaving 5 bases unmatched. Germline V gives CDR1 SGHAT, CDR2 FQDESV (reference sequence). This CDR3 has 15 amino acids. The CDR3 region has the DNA TGTGCCAGCAGCCCTGGACTAGCGGGCGCCTACGAGCAGTACTTC. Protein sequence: CASSPGLAGAYEQYF.

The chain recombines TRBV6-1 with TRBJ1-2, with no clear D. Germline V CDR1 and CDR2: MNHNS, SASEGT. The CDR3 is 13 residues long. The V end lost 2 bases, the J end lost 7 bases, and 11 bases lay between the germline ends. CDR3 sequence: CASSEQDLSGYTF. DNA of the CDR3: TGTGCCAGCAGTGAACAGGATTTGAGTGGCTACACCTTC.

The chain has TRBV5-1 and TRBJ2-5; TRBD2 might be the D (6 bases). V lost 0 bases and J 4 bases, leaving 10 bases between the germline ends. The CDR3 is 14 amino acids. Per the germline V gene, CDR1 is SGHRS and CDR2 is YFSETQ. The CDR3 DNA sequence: TGCGCCAGCAGCTTGGAGGGACTGTTAGAGACCCAGTACTTC. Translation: CASSLEGLLETQYF.

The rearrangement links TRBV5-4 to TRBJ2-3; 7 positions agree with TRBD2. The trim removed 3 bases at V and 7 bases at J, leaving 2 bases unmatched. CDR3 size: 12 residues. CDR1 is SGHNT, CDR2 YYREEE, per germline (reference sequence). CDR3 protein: CASSWRGNTQYF. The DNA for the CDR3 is TGTGCCAGCAGCTGGCGGGGGAATACGCAGTATTTT.

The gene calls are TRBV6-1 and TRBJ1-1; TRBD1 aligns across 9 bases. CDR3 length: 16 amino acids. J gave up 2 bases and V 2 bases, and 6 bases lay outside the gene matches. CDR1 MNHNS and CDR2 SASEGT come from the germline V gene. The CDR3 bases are TGTGCCAGCAGTGAAACCGACAGGGGGTTCAACACTGAAGCTTTCTTT. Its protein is CASSETDRGFNTEAFF.

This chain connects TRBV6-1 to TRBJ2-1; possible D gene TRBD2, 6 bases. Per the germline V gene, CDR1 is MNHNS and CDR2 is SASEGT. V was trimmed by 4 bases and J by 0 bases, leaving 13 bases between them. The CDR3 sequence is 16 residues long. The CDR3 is CASSGDSINSYNEQFF. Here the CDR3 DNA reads TGTGCCAGCAGTGGGGACTCCATAAACTCCTACAATGAGCAGTTCTTC.

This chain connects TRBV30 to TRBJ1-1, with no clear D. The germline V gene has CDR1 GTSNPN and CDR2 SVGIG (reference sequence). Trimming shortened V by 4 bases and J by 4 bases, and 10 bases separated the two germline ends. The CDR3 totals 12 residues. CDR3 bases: TGTGCCTGGAAGTCAGTGGCCACTGAAGCTTTCTTT. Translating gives CAWKSVATEAFF. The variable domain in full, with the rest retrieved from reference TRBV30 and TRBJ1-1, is SQTIHQWPATLVQPVGSPLSLECTVEGTSNPNLYWYRQAAGRGLQLLFYSVGIGQISSEVPQNLSASRPQDRQFILSSKKLLLSDSGFYLCAWKSVATEAFFGQGTRLTVV.

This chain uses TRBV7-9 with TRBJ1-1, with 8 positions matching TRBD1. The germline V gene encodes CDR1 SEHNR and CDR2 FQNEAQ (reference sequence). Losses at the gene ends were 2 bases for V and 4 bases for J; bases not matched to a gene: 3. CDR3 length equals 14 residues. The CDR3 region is CASSLPGGGTEAFF. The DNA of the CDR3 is TGTGCCAGCAGCTTACCAGGGGGCGGCACTGAAGCTTTCTTT.